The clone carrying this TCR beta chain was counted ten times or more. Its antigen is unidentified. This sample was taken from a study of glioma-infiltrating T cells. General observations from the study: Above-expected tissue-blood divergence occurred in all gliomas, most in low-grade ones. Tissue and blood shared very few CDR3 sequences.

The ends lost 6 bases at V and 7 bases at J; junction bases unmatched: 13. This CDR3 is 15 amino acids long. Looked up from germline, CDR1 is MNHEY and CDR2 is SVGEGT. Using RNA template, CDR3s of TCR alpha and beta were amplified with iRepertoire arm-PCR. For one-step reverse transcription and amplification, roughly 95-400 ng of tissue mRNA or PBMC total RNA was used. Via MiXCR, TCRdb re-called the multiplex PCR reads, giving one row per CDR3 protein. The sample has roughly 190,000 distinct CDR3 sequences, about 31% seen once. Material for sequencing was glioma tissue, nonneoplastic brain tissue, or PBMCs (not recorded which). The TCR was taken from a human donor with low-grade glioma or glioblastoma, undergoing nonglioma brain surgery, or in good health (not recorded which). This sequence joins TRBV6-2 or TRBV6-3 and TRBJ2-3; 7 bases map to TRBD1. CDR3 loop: CASSLDRARKNTQYF. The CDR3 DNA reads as TGTGCCAGCAGCCTCGACAGGGCGAGGAAGAATACGCAGTATTTT.